Listed below are T cell receptor beta chains from one sample, sequenced in a study of Graves' ophthalmopathy and Graves' hyperthyroidism. MiXCR, run by TCRdb on the multiplex PCR reads, gives a single entry per CDR3 protein. Found here are around 1.1 million distinct CDR3 sequences, less than 45% of them singletons; the top ten hold around 10%. Sequenced material: peripheral blood or thyroid tissue (not recorded which). All receptors come from an adult man with Graves' hyperthyroidism. The conserved cysteine and the conserved F or W are not part of the CDR3 here. The D gene is left open where the match is weak.

v_call: TRBV7-9
j_call: TRBJ2-5
d_call: -
cdr3_aa: ASSRGRGQPQETQY

v_call: TRBV7-9
j_call: TRBJ1-1
d_call: TRBD1
cdr3_aa: ASSLGQRSMNTEAF

v_call: TRBV29-1
j_call: TRBJ1-2
d_call: -
cdr3_aa: SVEDRATEGYGYT

v_call: TRBV7-9
j_call: TRBJ1-5
d_call: TRBD1
cdr3_aa: ASSQGQGETQPQH

v_call: TRBV5-1
j_call: TRBJ1-1
d_call: TRBD1
cdr3_aa: ASSLKETGHTF

v_call: TRBV7-8
j_call: TRBJ2-2
d_call: -
cdr3_aa: ASSLVSARTGELF

v_call: TRBV29-1
j_call: TRBJ2-7
d_call: -
cdr3_aa: SAVRGPSSSYEQY

v_call: TRBV12-3/TRBV12-4
j_call: TRBJ2-7
d_call: -
cdr3_aa: ASSFPRGEQY

v_call: TRBV6-6
j_call: TRBJ2-7
d_call: TRBD1
cdr3_aa: ASKYQGASHEQY

v_call: TRBV2
j_call: TRBJ2-6
d_call: -
cdr3_aa: AGGGGQNSGANVLT

v_call: TRBV10-2
j_call: TRBJ1-1
d_call: -
cdr3_aa: ASSLQGLRDTEAF

v_call: TRBV10-3
j_call: TRBJ1-4
d_call: TRBD1
cdr3_aa: AISPSGGLPNEKLF

v_call: TRBV29-1
j_call: TRBJ1-2
d_call: -
cdr3_aa: SATGGGDYGYT

v_call: TRBV6-2/TRBV6-3
j_call: TRBJ1-2
d_call: TRBD1
cdr3_aa: ASSPAGTGGVLIYGYT

v_call: TRBV13
j_call: TRBJ1-6
d_call: -
cdr3_aa: ASSHNSPLH

v_call: TRBV5-1
j_call: TRBJ2-7
d_call: -
cdr3_aa: ASSPSEGRGYEQY

v_call: TRBV12-3/TRBV12-4
j_call: TRBJ2-5
d_call: -
cdr3_aa: ASKSGEIETQY

v_call: TRBV25-1
j_call: TRBJ1-1
d_call: -
cdr3_aa: ASTFTGENTEAF

v_call: TRBV5-1
j_call: TRBJ1-4
d_call: TRBD1
cdr3_aa: ASSFVGQKNEKLF

v_call: TRBV6-4
j_call: TRBJ1-1
d_call: -
cdr3_aa: ASSSDGLNTEAF

v_call: TRBV20-1
j_call: TRBJ2-5
d_call: -
cdr3_aa: SAEPQGQETQY

v_call: TRBV6-4
j_call: TRBJ1-5
d_call: TRBD1
cdr3_aa: ASSPGTGKGQPQH

v_call: TRBV7-9
j_call: TRBJ2-2
d_call: -
cdr3_aa: ASSLRGSGTGELF

v_call: TRBV7-2
j_call: TRBJ1-2
d_call: -
cdr3_aa: ASRAVAGSLNYGYT

v_call: TRBV7-2
j_call: TRBJ1-6
d_call: -
cdr3_aa: ASIGPEGGG

v_call: TRBV10-2
j_call: TRBJ2-7
d_call: -
cdr3_aa: ASSAIDRLGSYEQY

v_call: TRBV10-3
j_call: TRBJ1-1
d_call: -
cdr3_aa: ATRGGSEAF

v_call: TRBV5-5
j_call: TRBJ2-5
d_call: TRBD2
cdr3_aa: ASSSPGKRGYETQY

v_call: TRBV7-8
j_call: -
d_call: -
cdr3_aa: ASSLDQPYNEQF